This T cell receptor (beta chain) stems from a study of T cell responses to AZD1222 COVID-19 vaccine. Assay used: immunoSEQ multiplex PCR; TCRdb lists only in-frame clones, some missing. The sample lists some 140,000 clones, 65% to 90% occurring once. V lost 1 base and J 2 bases, leaving 3 bases between the germline ends. The CDR3 spans 12 residues. Germline CDR1 SNHLY, CDR2 FYNNEI. The sample was peripheral blood, taken 28 days after the second dose of the MenACWY control vaccine. V usage is TRBV2 and J usage is TRBJ2-7, with D unresolved. The receptor was derived from an adult who received the MenACWY meningococcal vaccine as a control. CDR3 bases: TGTGCCAGCAGTGAAGAGCCCTACGAGCAGTACTTC. This sequence encodes CASSEEPYEQYF.